This T cell receptor (beta chain) was sequenced for a study of beta chain features in type 1 diabetes (dated by TCRdb to 2017 to 2018). Concerning the study at large: Patients and healthy donors did not differ in mean age, gender distribution, total cell number or subset yield. A total of 85 million to 140 million sorted cells were examined across all samples, and a strong correlation was observed between cell number per subset and RNA yield. Naive and central memory subsets were obtained from all 30 or so donors, but regulatory and stem cell-like memory subsets were isolated from only 8 patients and roughly 8 healthy donors. The study compared TCRB repertoires of sorted circulating CD4+ T cell subsets between recently diagnosed type 1 diabetes patients and matched healthy donors.

Each donor gave one peripheral blood draw, about 100 mL on average, collected into heparinised tubes. A BD FACSAria II and a panel including CD45RO, CCR7, CD25, CD127, CD95 and CD27 were used to sort naive, central memory, regulatory and stem cell-like memory CD4+ T cells. Purity was above 95% for every sorted population. PBMCs were isolated right away by Lymphoprep density gradient centrifugation and were stained directly, without culture. So that batch effects would be minimized, each experiment stained and sorted samples in pairs, pairing one healthy donor with one patient. From the cysteine through the phenylalanine, the CDR3 covers 13 amino acids. The retained sequence is limited to the CDR3, 39 bases, with the frame set at the first base. Via the germline V gene, CDR1 is SGHTA and CDR2 FQGNSA. V was cut back by 5 bases and J by 8 bases, leaving a gap of 12 bases between them. This clone was counted between two and nine times. Its recognized antigen is unknown. Per-base qualities were not stored, and no clone one base away is much larger.

The full study reports these points: At VDJ recombination sites, patients with type 1 diabetes made fewer insertions and deleted more nucleotides, a pattern implying thymic rearrangement abnormalities. Because cDNA was sequenced instead of genomic DNA, activated cells with high expression could be over-represented, although the groups did not differ in activation or CD3 levels. The naive, central memory and regulatory TCRB repertoires appeared to resemble one another more closely among patients than among healthy donors. In all four CD4+ subsets, TCRB CDR3 length was moderately but significantly shorter in type 1 diabetes patients. Because the HLA sub-analyses included only small numbers of individuals, any influence of HLA type on TCRB rearrangement was left unresolved. PCR might favor shorter templates, but patient and control samples were amplified and corrected together, so any skew would affect both groups equally.

The High Capacity cDNA Reverse Transcription Kit was used to reverse transcribe all of the isolated RNA, meaning that expressed TCRB transcripts were what got sequenced. Deep immunoSEQ sequencing was performed on naive, central memory and regulatory T cell samples, with an average of roughly 3.3 million total reads per sample. Sorted cells were lysed in RLT buffer, and RNA was extracted using DNase-treated RNeasy Micro or Mini kits according to cell number. Each cell subset was processed separately to prevent cross-contamination, with patient and healthy donor samples processed together. Using the immunoSEQ multiplex PCR, TCRB sequences were amplified from cDNA into 87-bp fragments spanning the CDR3 region. Amplicons were sequenced on the Illumina HiSeq platform. The study's own analysis went as follows. PCR bias was corrected computationally using synthetic template baselines, and reads within Hamming distance 2 were collapsed, with unmergeable singletons discarded. Reads were aligned against IMGT to assign V, D and J genes, CDR3 length and insertions or deletions at six rearrangement sites. Within each subset, clonotype counts were normalized to sorted cell number, and only after that were true diversity and Gini coefficients computed with the tcR R package. The overlap coefficient, calculated on TCRB nucleotide sequences, was used to quantify repertoire sharing. Sourced from immuneACCESS, this table was stored by TCRdb with only in-frame sequences that have V and J called. A share of the clones is absent; for the studies checked, an unresolved V gene accounts for under half, and the remainder has no known explanation. V and J calls and clone size are those listed in that table; D and trimming were worked out from the DNA. Present in this sample are over 300,000 clones, about a tenth of which were seen just once. 1% of the sample is taken by the ten largest.

The TCR was taken from a man aged 25 to 45 with type 1 diabetes. This receptor chain uses TRBV7-2 and TRBJ1-4, with an unclear D gene assignment. The sample was central memory CD4+ T cells from blood. The bases read TGTGCCAGCAGCAGGTACACGCAAGAAAAACTGTTTTTT. It codes for CASSRYTQEKLFF.